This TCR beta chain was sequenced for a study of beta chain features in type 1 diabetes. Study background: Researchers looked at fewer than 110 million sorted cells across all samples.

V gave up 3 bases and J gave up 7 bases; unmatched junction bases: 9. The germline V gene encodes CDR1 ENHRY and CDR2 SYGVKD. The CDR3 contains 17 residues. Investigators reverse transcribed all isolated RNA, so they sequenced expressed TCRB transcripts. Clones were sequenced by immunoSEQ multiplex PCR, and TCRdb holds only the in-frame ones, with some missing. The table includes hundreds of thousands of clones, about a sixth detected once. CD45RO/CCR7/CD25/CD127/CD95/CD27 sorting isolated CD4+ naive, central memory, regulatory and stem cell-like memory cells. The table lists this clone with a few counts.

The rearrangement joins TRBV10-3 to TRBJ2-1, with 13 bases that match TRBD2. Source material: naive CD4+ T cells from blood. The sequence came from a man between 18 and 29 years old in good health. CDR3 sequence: CAISETIGTSGANEQFF. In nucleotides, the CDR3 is TGTGCCATCAGTGAAACTATTGGGACTAGCGGGGCTAATGAGCAGTTCTTC.